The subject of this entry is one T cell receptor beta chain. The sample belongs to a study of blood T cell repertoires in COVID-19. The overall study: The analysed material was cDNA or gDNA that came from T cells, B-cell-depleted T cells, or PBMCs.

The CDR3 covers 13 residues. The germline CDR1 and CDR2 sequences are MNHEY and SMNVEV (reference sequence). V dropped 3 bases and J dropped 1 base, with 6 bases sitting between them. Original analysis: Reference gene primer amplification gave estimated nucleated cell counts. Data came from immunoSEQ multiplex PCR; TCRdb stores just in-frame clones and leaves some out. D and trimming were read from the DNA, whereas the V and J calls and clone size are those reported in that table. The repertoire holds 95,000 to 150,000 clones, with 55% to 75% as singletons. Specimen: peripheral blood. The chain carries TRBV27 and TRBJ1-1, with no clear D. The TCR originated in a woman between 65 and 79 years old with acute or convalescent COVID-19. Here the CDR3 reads CASSFSPNTEAFF. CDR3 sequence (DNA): TGTGCCAGCAGTTTTAGTCCGAACACTGAAGCTTTCTTT.